One T cell receptor beta chain is described in this entry. This receptor's antigen is unknown. No much larger clonotype is one base removed from it; base qualities were not supplied. This sample is part of a study of blood T cell repertoires in COVID-19 (dated by TCRdb to 2020 to 2022). General notes on the study: Samples from collaborators originated in the United States, Italy and Spain and spanned both the acute and convalescent phases of COVID-19. Where HLA class I and class II types were available, the types were taken from metadata supplied by the sample provider, not from assay-based typing. Subjects who had been exposed to COVID-19, were actively infected with it, or had recovered from it provided the deeply sampled blood TCRbeta repertoires that made up the dataset. The samples were drawn from the first 160 participants of the ongoing ImmuneRACE study and from 1,254 subjects provided by 6 global collaborators. Nearly every sample came with metadata listing a de-identified subject ID, COVID-19 status, age in years and sex. The prospective study material was composed of cDNA or gDNA derived from T cells, B-cell-depleted T cells, or PBMCs. The repertoires were released in a freely available public database meant as a resource for research on the immune response to SARS-CoV-2.

Study-wide conclusions, independent of this receptor: How much clinical and demographic metadata was included differed by source and by participant, and the metadata was provided uncurated.

TCRbeta CDR3 regions were amplified from genomic DNA using the immunoSEQ Assay, a bias-controlled multiplex PCR. Per the source publication's procedure: The number of nucleated cells in each sample was estimated by amplification of reference gene primers within the assay. To quantify the absolute abundance of each unique TCRbeta CDR3 rearrangement, sequence reads were collapsed and filtered. For each sample, productive Simpson clonality was calculated by taking the square root of Simpson's diversity index across productive rearrangements. As stored in TCRdb, this immuneACCESS dataset retains in-frame rearrangements with V and J assigned. A fraction of the clones does not appear; measured against another copy, unresolved V genes explain less than half of the discrepancy, and the remainder lacks a known reason. That table is the source of V, J and clone size, and D and trimming were worked out from the DNA. For this sample the table gives approximately 260,000 clones, of which around nine tenths were detected only once. 2.1% of the sample belongs to the ten largest clones.

The cysteine opens and the phenylalanine closes a CDR3 of 17 amino acids. Only the CDR3 DNA stays, 51 bases, in frame from base 1. Sequences MGHDK (CDR1) and SYGVNS (CDR2) are obtained from the germline V gene. The germline ends are 12 bases apart after V is trimmed by 3 bases and J by 0 bases. Another Seattle source contributed samples from volunteer blood donors who had recovered from COVID-19. Collaborating institutions collected whole blood in K2EDTA tubes following their own protocols. For TCRbeta analysis, collaborators shipped samples as frozen whole blood, isolated PBMCs, or DNA extracted from either of those sample types.

This receptor was identified in a woman aged 40 to 49 who had recovered from COVID-19. The V gene is TRBV25-1 and the J gene is TRBJ1-6, with TRBD1 perhaps the D gene, on 5 matching bases. Sequences were obtained from peripheral blood. CDR3 protein: CASSERGGFSYNSPLHF. The base sequence is TGTGCCAGCAGTGAGAGGGGAGGTTTCTCCTATAATTCACCCCTCCACTTT.